This T cell receptor (beta chain) was observed in a study of T cells after yellow fever vaccination. Findings and caveats of the study: There was a possibility that FACS-sorted repertoires contained abundant clonotypes contaminating from the bulk population.

Conversion of TCR transcripts into cDNA relied on 5'RACE template switching, which added a universal primer site and UMIs. MiXCR was run by TCRdb on the 5' RACE reads, yielding one entry per CDR3 protein. The table lists about 320,000 distinct CDR3 sequences, 3.5% to 5% of them singletons. This clonotype occurred a few times. Its antigen is unidentified. V lost 3 bases and J lost 4, with 11 bases in between. The CDR3 is 13 amino acids. Per the germline V gene, CDR1 is SGDLS and CDR2 is YYNGEE. This TCR was sampled from a man between 18 and 35 years old who received the YFV17D yellow fever vaccine. This chain connects TRBV9 to TRBJ2-7; weak D call: TRBD1 (6 bases). The sample was PBMCs, taken 15 days after the yellow fever booster vaccination. The CDR3 spells CASSDRVGYEQYF. CDR3 nucleotides: TGTGCCAGCAGCGACAGGGTTGGGTACGAGCAGTACTTC. The entire variable domain, with the rest obtained from reference TRBV9 and TRBJ2-7, is as follows: DSGVTQTPKHLITATGQRVTLRCSPRSGDLSVYWYQQSLDQGLQFLIQYYNGEERAKGNILERFSAQQFPDLHSELNLSSLELGDSALYFCASSDRVGYEQYFGPGTRLTVT.